The 28 T cell receptor beta chains presented below share a single source sample, sequenced in a study of blood T cell repertoires in COVID-19. The assay was immunoSEQ multiplex PCR, and TCRdb's table has in-frame clones only and misses some. This repertoire shows under 65,000 clones, around nine tenths found once; its top ten account for about a sixth. The sequencing input was peripheral blood. The receptors here all came from a man of 80 years or more with acute or convalescent COVID-19.

This chain uses TRBV19 with TRBJ2-7; maybe TRBD1 (5 bases). This CDR3 is built from 14 residues. Trimming cost V 3 bases and J 2 bases, with 11 bases left between them. CDR1 and CDR2 from the germline V gene are LNHDA and SQIVND (reference sequence). CDR3 DNA sequence: TGTGCCAGTAGTATCCAACAGGACCCCTACGAGCAGTACTTC. This gives the protein CASSIQQDPYEQYF.

This chain uses TRBV2 with TRBJ1-2; D may be TRBD1 (5 bases). Germline V CDR1 and CDR2: SNHLY, FYNNEI. The CDR3 length is 14 residues. V lost 5 bases and J 2 bases, leaving 12 bases between the germline ends. Here the CDR3 reads CASSIGGVNYGYTF. The CDR3 bases are TGTGCCAGCAGTATCGGAGGGGTAAACTATGGCTACACCTTC.

The genes are TRBV19 and TRBJ2-1, with 9 bases identical to TRBD2. Germline assignment: CDR1 LNHDA and CDR2 SQIVND (reference sequence). The CDR3 has 16 residues. Trimming at V came to 3 bases and at J to 2 bases, leaving 5 bases not matched to a gene. CDR3: CASSMGTSRTYNEQFF. The CDR3 region has the DNA TGTGCCAGTAGTATGGGGACTAGCCGTACCTACAATGAGCAGTTCTTC.

This sequence joins TRBV5-5 and TRBJ2-7; no definite D call. From germline, CDR1 is SGHKS and CDR2 YYEKEE (reference sequence). V lost 2 bases, J lost 0 bases, and 6 bases lay in between. The CDR3 covers 13 residues. The CDR3 DNA is TGTGCCAGCAGCTTTGGCCGCTCCTACGAGCAGTACTTC. Protein sequence: CASSFGRSYEQYF.

V is TRBV15 and J is TRBJ2-2, with 10 bases fitting TRBD1. V trimming: 0 bases; J trimming: 4 bases; junction bases outside the gene matches: 11. This CDR3 contains 19 residues. The germline V gene encodes CDR1 LNHNV and CDR2 YYDKDF (reference sequence). CDR3 residues: CATSRDRQAGQGVTGELFF. Here the CDR3 DNA reads TGTGCCACCAGCAGAGATCGCCAGGCTGGACAGGGGGTCACCGGGGAGCTGTTTTTT.

The chain couples TRBV7-6 to TRBJ1-3; no reliable D call. CDR1 and CDR2 from the germline V gene are SGHVS and FNYEAQ. This CDR3 has 14 amino acids. Trimming removed 10 bases from V and 7 bases from J, with 20 bases in between. For the CDR3, the DNA is TGTGCCAAAGGCATCGGGAACCCGCGTAACACCATATATTTT. Translation: CAKGIGNPRNTIYF.

The chain is built from TRBV18 and TRBJ2-5; D unclear. Germline V gene data show CDR1 as KGHSH and CDR2 as LQKENI. V lost 0 bases and J lost 2, with 7 bases in between. There are 14 residues in the CDR3. The CDR3 bases are TGTGCCAGCTCACCACCAACAGCTCAAGAGACCCAGTACTTC. Amino acids: CASSPPTAQETQYF.

This chain links TRBV13 with TRBJ2-2, with D hard to call. The CDR3 has 14 residues. CDR1 is PRHDT, CDR2 FYEKMQ, per germline (reference sequence). Trimming left V 6 bases short and J 0 bases short, with 8 bases between. The CDR3 loop reads CASRIQTNTGELFF. As DNA, the CDR3 is TGTGCCAGCAGAATACAAACGAACACCGGGGAGCTGTTTTTT.

The genes are TRBV28 and TRBJ2-3; D is ambiguous. V lost 6 bases and J 0 bases, leaving 10 bases between the germline ends. Germline V gene data show CDR1 as MDHEN and CDR2 as SYDVKM. The CDR3 covers 14 residues. The CDR3 here is CASSYSGSTDTQYF. The DNA for the CDR3 is TGTGCCAGCAGCTACAGTGGTAGCACAGATACGCAGTATTTT.

V usage is TRBV11-3 and J usage is TRBJ2-5; D might be TRBD1 (6 bases). V dropped 5 bases and J dropped 4 bases, with 11 bases sitting between them. CDR3 length equals 13 residues. CDR1 is SGHNT, CDR2 YENEEA, per germline. The CDR3 DNA reads as TGTGCCAGCAGCCAGGGGCTACGAGAGACCCAGTACTTC. It is translated as CASSQGLRETQYF.

In DNA, the CDR3 is TGTGCCAGCAGAACTACAGGGAACACTGAAGCTTTCTTT. This gives the protein CASRTTGNTEAFF. The rearrangement uses TRBV7-2 and TRBJ1-1; TRBD1 might be the D (5 bases). Trimming pared 6 bases from V and 1 base from J, leaving 9 bases between. CDR3 length: 13 amino acids. The germline V gene encodes CDR1 SGHTA and CDR2 FQGNSA.

The V and J genes are TRBV9 and TRBJ2-5; TRBD2 matches at 8 bases. Germline V lookup: CDR1 SGDLS, CDR2 YYNGEE. The CDR3 runs 15 residues. The V and J ends lost 0 bases and 5 bases, in that order; junction bases with no gene match: 6. The chain's CDR3 is CASSVGGGLLETQYF. In DNA form, the CDR3 reads TGTGCCAGCAGCGTAGGCGGGGGGCTTCTTGAGACCCAGTACTTC. Full variable domain (outside the CDR3, taken from reference TRBV9 and TRBJ2-5): DSGVTQTPKHLITATGQRVTLRCSPRSGDLSVYWYQQSLDQGLQFLIQYYNGEERAKGNILERFSAQQFPDLHSELNLSSLELGDSALYFCASSVGGGLLETQYFGPGTRLLVL.

V usage is TRBV2 and J usage is TRBJ2-3, with 10 bases fitting TRBD2. The junction had 12 bases not matched to a gene; V was cut back by 6 bases and J by 0 bases. In germline, CDR1 is SNHLY, CDR2 FYNNEI. The CDR3 runs 18 residues. Here the CDR3 reads CASSRRLAGESSTDTQYF. The CDR3 nucleotides read TGTGCCAGCAGCCGGCGGCTAGCGGGAGAGTCTAGCACAGATACGCAGTATTTT.

The CDR3 DNA sequence: TGTGCCAGCAGTCCCTTGGCTAGCGGGGGGGTTGGCACAGATACGCAGTATTTT. This codes for CASSPLASGGVGTDTQYF. J is TRBJ2-3 and V is TRBV6-6, with 12 positions matching TRBD2. The V gene end was trimmed by 5 bases and the J gene end by 1 base; junction bases not matched to a gene: 10. CDR1 is MNHNY, CDR2 SVGAGI, per germline (reference sequence). CDR3 length equals 18 residues.

The chain combines TRBV10-1 with TRBJ2-7, with D perhaps TRBD2 (6 bases). V was shortened by 8 bases and J by 4 bases, with 15 bases between the two germline ends. The CDR3 contains 13 residues. Per the germline V gene, CDR1 is WNHNN and CDR2 is SYGVQD (reference sequence). Written as DNA, the CDR3 is TGCGCCAGCCCGGAGGGTGGCCATTACGAGCAGTACTTC. This encodes CASPEGGHYEQYF.

The genes are TRBV9 and TRBJ2-3; 7 nucleotides match TRBD1. Germline V CDR1 and CDR2: SGDLS, YYNGEE. The CDR3 has 15 residues. The V segment lost 0 bases and the J segment 4 bases; nucleotides outside the gene matches: 5. This chain's CDR3 is CASSVGDRDPDTQYF. The CDR3, as DNA: TGTGCCAGCAGCGTAGGTGACAGGGACCCAGATACGCAGTATTTT. Using reference TRBV9 and TRBJ2-3 for the parts outside the CDR3, the full variable domain is DSGVTQTPKHLITATGQRVTLRCSPRSGDLSVYWYQQSLDQGLQFLIQYYNGEERAKGNILERFSAQQFPDLHSELNLSSLELGDSALYFCASSVGDRDPDTQYFGPGTRLTVL.

The J gene is TRBJ2-7, the V gene TRBV14; D might be TRBD2 (5 bases). The CDR3 totals 12 residues. Looked up from germline, CDR1 is SGHDN and CDR2 is FVKESK. V dropped 3 bases and J dropped 4 bases, with 7 bases sitting between them. The CDR3 coding sequence is TGTGCCAGCAGCCACCCGGGATACGAGCAGTACTTC. Translation: CASSHPGYEQYF.

The chain recombines TRBV12-3 or TRBV12-4 with TRBJ1-5; D is undetermined. V lost 5 bases to trimming and J lost 5 bases, with 7 bases between them. The CDR3 is made up of 12 amino acids. DNA of the CDR3: TGTGCCAGCAGTGCGGACTATCAGCCCCAGCATTTT. It yields the protein CASSADYQPQHF.

The chain combines TRBV5-5 with TRBJ2-2, with D unresolved. The CDR3 runs 15 residues. Germline assignment: CDR1 SGHKS and CDR2 YYEKEE (reference sequence). V shed 4 bases and J shed 1 base, with 11 bases lying between them. CDR3 amino acids: CASSRRVLNTGELFF. The CDR3 DNA follows: TGTGCCAGCAGCCGCCGGGTGTTGAACACCGGGGAGCTGTTTTTT.

The V call is TRBV7-2, the J call TRBJ2-3; 7 bases align to TRBD2. Germline V CDR1 and CDR2: SGHTA, FQGNSA. With V trimmed by 1 base and J by 3 bases, 7 bases remained unmatched. CDR3 length equals 16 residues. CDR3 sequence reads: CASSLVSQRGTDTQYF. CDR3 DNA sequence: TGTGCCAGCAGCTTAGTGAGCCAGCGGGGTACAGATACGCAGTATTTT. The complete variable domain, with remaining parts taken from reference TRBV7-2 and TRBJ2-3, reads GAGVSQSPSNKVTEKGKDVELRCDPISGHTALYWYRQSLGQGLEFLIYFQGNSAPDKSGLPSDRFSAERTGGSVSTLTIQRTQQEDSAVYLCASSLVSQRGTDTQYFGPGTRLTVL.

V usage is TRBV18 and J usage is TRBJ2-1, with a possible D match to TRBD2 (5 bases). Germline CDR1 KGHSH, CDR2 LQKENI. V lost 3 bases to trimming and J lost 10 bases, with 22 bases between them. The CDR3 consists of 16 residues. CDR3 nucleotides: TGTGCCAGCTCACCCCGGGATAAAGTAAACACACCAGAGCAGTTCTTC. The encoded protein is CASSPRDKVNTPEQFF.

The chain uses TRBV2 and TRBJ1-4, with TRBD1 matching 9 bases. The ends lost 2 bases at V and 5 bases at J; junction bases unmatched: 9. The CDR3 has 17 residues. Germline V gene data show CDR1 as SNHLY and CDR2 as FYNNEI. The CDR3 reads CASSERGGQGGNEKLFF. As DNA, the CDR3 is TGTGCCAGCAGTGAACGGGGGGGACAGGGAGGGAATGAAAAACTGTTTTTT.

The chain has TRBV9 and TRBJ2-1; possible D gene TRBD2, 7 bases. Germline V gene sequence: CDR1 SGDLS, CDR2 YYNGEE. The CDR3 is 16 residues long. V shed 7 bases and J shed 0 bases, with 17 bases lying between them. CDR3 amino acids: CASGGGAPSSYNEQFF. For the CDR3, the DNA is TGTGCCAGCGGCGGGGGCGCGCCCAGCTCCTACAATGAGCAGTTCTTC. The entire variable domain, with the rest obtained from reference TRBV9 and TRBJ2-1, is as follows: DSGVTQTPKHLITATGQRVTLRCSPRSGDLSVYWYQQSLDQGLQFLIQYYNGEERAKGNILERFSAQQFPDLHSELNLSSLELGDSALYFCASGGGAPSSYNEQFFGPGTRLTVL.

The chain uses TRBV7-8 and TRBJ1-4; 7 bases map to TRBD1. V lost 5 bases and J lost 4; bases outside the gene matches: 7. Germline V CDR1 and CDR2: SGHVS, FQNEAQ. The CDR3 runs to 15 residues. CDR3 sequence: CASSQGDRDNEKLFF. The CDR3 bases are TGTGCCAGCAGCCAGGGGGACAGAGATAATGAAAAACTGTTTTTT.

The rearrangement joins TRBV6-5 to TRBJ1-1; 9 nucleotides line up with TRBD1. Germline CDR1 is MNHEY and CDR2 is SVGAGI. V was clipped by 10 bases and J by 3 bases; unmatched bases: 9. The CDR3 is made up of 14 amino acids. The CDR3 loop is CATKDRGSHTEAFF. The CDR3 nucleotides read TGTGCCACAAAGGACAGGGGATCCCACACTGAAGCTTTCTTT.

The chain joins TRBV24-1 to TRBJ2-3; maybe TRBD2 (5 bases). Trimming removed 4 bases at V and 5 bases at J, with 9 bases between. The germline CDR1 and CDR2 sequences are KGHDR and SFDVKD. This CDR3 has 13 amino acids. The CDR3 bases are TGTGCCACCAGTGACCCGGGGAGAGATACGCAGTATTTT. This encodes CATSDPGRDTQYF.

This chain joins TRBV7-6 and TRBJ2-1, with 7 bases matching TRBD2. The CDR3 totals 15 residues. The germline V gene has CDR1 SGHVS and CDR2 FNYEAQ. The V gene end was trimmed by 5 bases and the J gene end by 8 bases; junction bases not matched to a gene: 12. The CDR3, as DNA: TGTGCCAGCAGCGATATTCGACGGGGGAGGGATGAGCAGTTCTTC. Encoded protein: CASSDIRRGRDEQFF.

The V gene is TRBV10-3, the J gene TRBJ2-1; no reliable D call. With 6 bases removed from V and 1 base from J, the gap between germline ends came to 13 bases. Germline V gives CDR1 ENHRY, CDR2 SYGVKD. The CDR3 has 15 amino acids. CDR3 bases: TGTGCCATCAGCGCCACCAGTCAATCCTACAATGAGCAGTTCTTC. As protein: CAISATSQSYNEQFF.